This is a list of T cell receptor beta chains from one sample in a study of blood T cell repertoires in COVID-19. Produced via immunoSEQ multiplex PCR; TCRdb's table is partial and in-frame only. The sample has 80,000 or so clones, around four fifths seen once; the top ten hold just under 10%. The sequencing sample was made of peripheral blood. These receptors all stem from a human donor in a cohort sampled during active COVID-19. Each CDR3 is given with its conserved first and last residue. A D gene is named only where the DNA matches it firmly. Clone size, where shown, is once, few, many, or a class for clones that have expanded.

d_gene: .; j_gene: TRBJ2-7; abundance: few; v_gene: TRBV21-1; CDR3aa: CASSADTEYEQYF; CDR3nt: TGTGCCAGCAGCGCCGACACGGAATACGAGCAGTACTTC
d_gene: .; j_gene: TRBJ1-2; abundance: .; v_gene: TRBV19; CDR3aa: CASSDRRSAGGYTF; CDR3nt: TGTGCCAGTAGTGATAGGCGGTCTGCGGGAGGCTACACCTTC
d_gene: .; j_gene: TRBJ1-2; abundance: .; v_gene: TRBV10-2; CDR3aa: CASSLTASGNIGYTF; CDR3nt: TGCGCCAGCAGTTTAACAGCGTCGGGGAATATCGGCTACACCTTC
d_gene: TRBD2; j_gene: TRBJ2-1; abundance: .; v_gene: TRBV18; CDR3aa: CASSPSSGAGNSYNEQFF; CDR3nt: TGTGCCAGCTCACCCTCTAGCGGGGCAGGGAACTCCTACAATGAGCAGTTCTTC
d_gene: .; j_gene: TRBJ2-5; abundance: .; v_gene: TRBV24-1; CDR3aa: CATSDPRPRGETQYF; CDR3nt: TGTGCCACCAGTGATCCGAGACCCCGAGGGGAGACCCAGTACTTC
d_gene: .; j_gene: TRBJ2-6; abundance: .; v_gene: TRBV30; CDR3aa: CAWSLQVSSGANVLTF; CDR3nt: TGTGCCTGGAGTTTGCAGGTAAGCTCTGGGGCCAACGTCCTGACTTTC
d_gene: TRBD1; j_gene: TRBJ2-7; abundance: .; v_gene: TRBV11-3; CDR3aa: CASSPGQTYEQYF; CDR3nt: TGTGCCAGCAGCCCGGGACAGACCTACGAGCAGTACTTC
d_gene: .; j_gene: TRBJ1-3; abundance: .; v_gene: TRBV21-1; CDR3aa: CASIIRTGGNTIYF; CDR3nt: TGTGCCAGCATCATCCGGACAGGGGGAAACACCATATATTTT
d_gene: .; j_gene: TRBJ2-3; abundance: .; v_gene: TRBV4-2; CDR3aa: CASRMGGGMSDTQYF; CDR3nt: TGTGCCAGCAGAATGGGGGGGGGCATGTCGGATACGCAGTATTTT
d_gene: .; j_gene: TRBJ1-5; abundance: few; v_gene: TRBV7-2; CDR3aa: CASSLVAGPGQPQHF; CDR3nt: TGTGCCAGCAGCTTAGTTGCAGGACCGGGGCAGCCCCAGCATTTT
d_gene: TRBD1; j_gene: TRBJ2-7; abundance: .; v_gene: TRBV29-1; CDR3aa: CSVEGQGGYEQYF; CDR3nt: TGCAGCGTCGAGGGACAGGGGGGCTACGAGCAGTACTTC
d_gene: TRBD1; j_gene: TRBJ1-4; abundance: .; v_gene: TRBV7-2; CDR3aa: CASSFRGTGGNEKLFF; CDR3nt: TGTGCCAGCAGCTTTAGGGGGACAGGGGGGAATGAAAAACTGTTTTTT
d_gene: .; j_gene: TRBJ2-3; abundance: .; v_gene: TRBV11-3; CDR3aa: CASSSKISTGVTDTQYF; CDR3nt: TGTGCCAGCAGCTCGAAGATTTCGACAGGAGTCACAGATACGCAGTATTTT
d_gene: .; j_gene: TRBJ1-3; abundance: .; v_gene: TRBV6-1; CDR3aa: CASSDPYTRQSGNTIYF; CDR3nt: TGTGCCAGCAGTGATCCGTATACCCGACAGTCTGGAAACACCATATATTTT
d_gene: .; j_gene: TRBJ2-7; abundance: .; v_gene: TRBV2; CDR3aa: CASRRGQGGPYEQYF; CDR3nt: TGTGCCAGCAGGCGGGGGCAGGGAGGGCCCTACGAGCAGTACTTC
d_gene: TRBD1; j_gene: TRBJ2-3; abundance: .; v_gene: TRBV7-9; CDR3aa: CASSSGQGTDTQYF; CDR3nt: TGTGCCAGCAGCTCGGGACAGGGCACAGATACGCAGTATTTT
d_gene: TRBD1; j_gene: TRBJ2-7; abundance: .; v_gene: TRBV29-1; CDR3aa: CSVGWDRGSEQYF; CDR3nt: TGCAGCGTTGGGTGGGACAGGGGAAGCGAGCAGTACTTC
d_gene: TRBD1; j_gene: TRBJ1-2; abundance: once; v_gene: TRBV29-1; CDR3aa: CSVFDRGERTNYGYTF; CDR3nt: TGCAGCGTCTTCGACAGGGGAGAAAGGACTAACTATGGCTACACCTTC
d_gene: TRBD1; j_gene: TRBJ2-6; abundance: .; v_gene: TRBV5-6; CDR3aa: CASSFDRGTGANVLTF; CDR3nt: TGTGCCAGCAGCTTTGACAGGGGGACTGGGGCCAACGTCCTGACTTTC
d_gene: TRBD2; j_gene: TRBJ2-4; abundance: .; v_gene: TRBV20-1; CDR3aa: CSASPGLAGGRDIQYF; CDR3nt: TGCAGTGCTAGTCCCGGACTAGCGGGGGGGCGGGACATTCAGTACTTC
d_gene: TRBD2; j_gene: TRBJ2-7; abundance: .; v_gene: TRBV6-6; CDR3aa: CASSLGGGRSYEQYF; CDR3nt: TGTGCCAGCAGCCTGGGGGGAGGGCGCAGCTACGAGCAGTACTTC
d_gene: TRBD1; j_gene: TRBJ2-7; abundance: once; v_gene: TRBV5-1; CDR3aa: CASSLGAGGSYEQYF; CDR3nt: TGCGCCAGCAGCCTCGGGGCAGGGGGTAGTTACGAGCAGTACTTC
d_gene: TRBD1; j_gene: TRBJ2-7; abundance: .; v_gene: TRBV30; CDR3aa: CAWSPGTGIYEQYF; CDR3nt: TGTGCCTGGAGTCCCGGGACAGGGATCTACGAGCAGTACTTC
d_gene: TRBD1; j_gene: TRBJ2-3; abundance: .; v_gene: TRBV7-9; CDR3aa: CASSLDFGTVPTDTQYF; CDR3nt: TGTGCCAGCAGCTTAGACTTCGGGACAGTCCCTACAGATACGCAGTATTTT
d_gene: .; j_gene: TRBJ1-6; abundance: .; v_gene: TRBV13; CDR3aa: CASSLRALNSPLHF; CDR3nt: TGTGCCAGCAGCTTGCGAGCGTTAAATTCACCCCTCCACTTT
d_gene: TRBD2; j_gene: TRBJ2-3; abundance: .; v_gene: TRBV11-3; CDR3aa: CASSLAGGPTDTQYF; CDR3nt: TGTGCCAGCAGCTTAGCGGGGGGTCCCACAGATACGCAGTATTTT